This T cell receptor (beta chain) was captured by sequencing in a study of CD8 T cells in ankylosing spondylitis. The CDR3 covers 15 residues. Germline V gene sequence: CDR1 MDHEN, CDR2 SYDVKM. With V trimmed by 6 bases and J by 4 bases, 6 bases remained unmatched. TCR beta libraries were made by quantitative 5'-RACE with molecular barcodes. Each CDR3 protein gets one entry after TCRdb re-called the 5' RACE reads with MiXCR. The table lists some 840,000 distinct CDR3 sequences, 10% to 15% of them singletons. Study-wide results and caveats: Clones linked to disease were reported to show significant enrichment in matched ankylosing spondylitis synovial fluid. Earlier reports found some motif variants in synovial fluid and blood in reactive arthritis. A TCR beta motif of eight highly homologous variants appeared characteristic of ankylosing spondylitis blood. Disease-linked clones displayed a CD8+ phenotype and appeared relatively rarely in peripheral blood.

As for this clonotype: Its antigen remains unidentified.

The chain uses TRBV28 and TRBJ2-1, with 10 bases that match TRBD2. Sequenced sample: blood, either unsorted or a sorted T cell fraction (not recorded which). The sequence was obtained from a male donor with ankylosing spondylitis. CDR3 in amino acids: CASSKGLAYYNEQFF. CDR3 DNA: TGTGCCAGCAGCAAGGGACTAGCGTATTACAATGAGCAGTTCTTC.